The 22 T cell receptor beta chains listed next were all sequenced from one sample in a study of CD8+CD57+ T cells in acquired aplastic anemia. Profiles of TCR beta VDJ and CDR3 were generated from a genomic DNA template. TCRdb called the reads again in MiXCR, with one record for every CDR3 protein. The sample yields approximately 250,000 distinct CDR3 sequences, 82% seen once. CD8+CD57+ cell expansion, shown by flow cytometry, had occurred in the patients selected for sequencing. The sequenced material came from sorted CD4+, CD8+, or CD8+CD57+ T cells (not recorded which) from PBMCs. The receptors derive from a human donor with aplastic anemia.

Worth noting for this clonotype: A much larger clone is a single base away; this may be a read error. The rearrangement joins TRBV5-6 to TRBJ2-3; perhaps TRBD1 as D (6 bases). V was pared by 0 bases and J by 6 bases, with 11 bases between. The CDR3 length is 14 residues. In germline, CDR1 is SGHDT, CDR2 YYEEEE. CDR3 sequence (DNA): TGTGCCAGCAGCTTGGAGGGGGATCCCGATACGCAGTATTTT. Amino acids: CASSLEGDPDTQYF.

This clonotype was found once. The CDR3 carries no conserved terminal phenylalanine or tryptophan, so it likely arises from a read error. No DNA is shown, since the ends of the CDR3 on it are uncertain; the CDR3 is the one TCRdb lists. This chain uses TRBV7-6 with TRBJ2-3; the table assigns TRBD2, which was not confirmed against the DNA. Germline V lookup: CDR1 SGHVS, CDR2 FNYEAQ. Counting both end residues, the CDR3 totals 13 amino acids. CDR3 region: CASSAGIAGPTYE.

The rearrangement links TRBV12-3 or TRBV12-4 to TRBJ2-2; unclear D gene. Trimming removed 3 bases from V and 7 bases from J, with 9 bases in between. This CDR3 contains 13 residues. CDR3 loop: CASSLFESGELFF. The CDR3 DNA is TGTGCCAGCAGTTTGTTTGAGAGCGGGGAGCTGTTTTTT.

This rearrangement joins TRBV11-3 to TRBJ2-3; maybe TRBD1 (5 bases). The CDR3 contains 13 residues. V lost 1 base, J lost 5 bases, and 7 bases lay in between. CDR1 is SGHNT, CDR2 YENEEA, per germline. CDR3 in DNA: TGTGCCAGCAGCTTAGGGGGCCAAGATACGCAGTATTTT. Amino acids: CASSLGGQDTQYF.

The chain links TRBV5-6 to TRBJ1-1; 7 nucleotides match TRBD1. The V gene's germline CDR1 is SGHDT and CDR2 YYEEEE. V shed 0 bases and J 5 bases; nucleotides not matched to a gene: 16. This CDR3 is 18 amino acids long. The CDR3 here is CASSLERGHTVSRTEAFF. The CDR3 nucleotides read TGTGCCAGCAGCTTGGAGAGGGGGCACACAGTTTCGAGGACTGAAGCTTTCTTT. Filled out from reference TRBV5-6 and TRBJ1-1, the complete variable domain reads DAGVTQSPTHLIKTRGQQVTLRCSPKSGHDTVSWYQQALGQGPQFIFQYYEEEERQRGNFPDRFSGHQFPNYSSELNVNALLLGDSALYLCASSLERGHTVSRTEAFFGQGTRLTVV.

V gene TRBV20-1 combines with J gene TRBJ2-7, with 9 nucleotides matching TRBD2. Germline trimming cut 2 bases from V and 0 bases from J; bases unmatched to any gene: 8. Germline values: CDR1 DFQATT, CDR2 SNEGSKA (reference sequence). There are 16 residues in the CDR3. The CDR3 sequence: CSARPNVSGSSYEQYV. The CDR3 nucleotides read TGCAGTGCTAGACCCAACGTTAGCGGGAGCTCCTACGAGCAGTACGTC.

The rearrangement joins TRBV19 to TRBJ1-6; 7 positions match TRBD1. CDR1 is LNHDA and CDR2 is SQIVND in the germline V gene (reference sequence). This CDR3 comprises 15 residues. J gave up 7 bases and V 3 bases, and 6 bases lay outside the gene matches. As DNA, the CDR3 is TGTGCCAGTAGTATCCGTGAGACAGGGAATTCACCCCTCCACTTT. It translates to CASSIRETGNSPLHF. Drawing the rest from reference TRBV19 and TRBJ1-6, the complete variable domain is DGGITQSPKYLFRKEGQNVTLSCEQNLNHDAMYWYRQDPGQGLRLIYYSQIVNDFQKGDIAEGYSVSREKKESFPLTVTSAQKNPTAFYLCASSIRETGNSPLHFGNGTRLTVT.

With regard to this clonotype: Because it lacks the conserved phenylalanine or tryptophan at the end, this CDR3 is likely a read error. The limits of the CDR3 on the DNA are not certain, so only TCRdb's listed CDR3 is given. The rearrangement uses TRBV7-8 and TRBJ2-4; TRBD2, the table's D call, was not compared with the DNA. The CDR3 region is 12 residues in length, termini included. CDR1 is SGHVS and CDR2 is FQNEAQ in the germline V gene. The CDR3: CASSVAGSLDTH.

The rearrangement uses TRBV6-5 and TRBJ1-2, with no clear D. CDR1 and CDR2 (germline): MNHEY, SVGAGI. The germline V and J ends were trimmed by 2 bases and 3 bases, with 16 bases remaining between them. The CDR3 has 16 residues. CDR3 nucleotide sequence: TGTGCCAGCAGTTACACAGTGTTGCGCCTGCACTATGGCTACACCTTC. Translating it yields CASSYTVLRLHYGYTF.

In the case of this clonotype: One end of the junction does not line up with germline, which may come from a read error. The chain links TRBV7-9 to TRBJ1-5, with unresolved D. Germline CDR1 SEHNR, CDR2 FQNEAQ (reference sequence). The CDR3 runs 14 residues. CDR3 in amino acids: CASSVAYSNQANDF. The CDR3 DNA reads TGTGCCAGCAGTGTAGCTTATAGCAACCAGGCCAACGACTTT. The full variable domain, in which reference TRBV7-9 and TRBJ1-5 provide the parts outside the CDR3, is DTGVSQNPRHKITKRGQNVTFRCDPISEHNRLYWYRQTLGQGPEFLTYFQNEAQLEKSRLLSDRFSAERPKGSFSTLEIQRTEQGDSAMYLCASSVAYSNQANDFGDGTRLSIL.

V is TRBV9 and J is TRBJ1-1; a possible D gene is TRBD1 (5 bases). Germline V gives CDR1 SGDLS, CDR2 YYNGEE. The CDR3 has 15 amino acids. V was cut by 4 bases and J by 2 bases, with 15 bases left in between. The CDR3 sequence: CASSLEVTVNTEAFF. Here the CDR3 DNA reads TGTGCCAGCAGCTTAGAAGTGACAGTTAACACTGAAGCTTTCTTT.

As for this clonotype: One end of the junction does not line up with germline, which may come from a read error. The rearrangement links TRBV7-9 to TRBJ2-5; 9 bases match TRBD2. Germline CDR1 reads SEHNR; CDR2 reads FQNEAQ (reference sequence). The CDR3 consists of 14 residues. In DNA form, the CDR3 reads TGTGCCAGCAGCTGTGAAAGAAGCGGGGGGACCCATGAGTTC. Translated, it gives CASSCERSGGTHEF. Full variable domain (outside the CDR3, taken from reference TRBV7-9 and TRBJ2-5): DTGVSQNPRHKITKRGQNVTFRCDPISEHNRLYWYRQTLGQGPEFLTYFQNEAQLEKSRLLSDRFSAERPKGSFSTLEIQRTEQGDSAMYLCASSCERSGGTHEFGPGTRLLVL.

The J gene is TRBJ2-5, the V gene TRBV9, with 8 bases that match TRBD2. With 4 bases clipped from V and 4 bases from J, the junction kept 9 bases outside the gene matches. This CDR3 contains 15 residues. CDR1 is SGDLS, CDR2 YYNGEE, per germline. CDR3 bases: TGTGCCAGCAGCCCTGGGGAGCGGGAGCCAGAGACCCAGTACTTC. It encodes CASSPGEREPETQYF.

The rearrangement joins TRBV7-3 to TRBJ2-1; D might be TRBD2 (5 bases). This CDR3 has 15 amino acids. CDR1 is SGHTA, CDR2 FQGTGA, per germline. The germline V and J ends were trimmed by 5 bases and 12 bases, with 23 bases remaining between them. The CDR3 DNA follows: TGTGCCAGCAGCATCAACGAGAGCGGCATAGATACGCAGTTCTTC. Translated: CASSINESGIDTQFF.

This rearrangement joins TRBV11-1 to TRBJ1-6, with D unclear. Trimming removed 5 bases from V and 0 bases from J, with 11 bases in between. CDR1 and CDR2 (germline): SGHAT, FQDESV (reference sequence). CDR3 length: 16 residues. CDR3 DNA sequence: TGTGCCAGCAGCGCGGACCGGGCCTCCTATAATTCACCCCTCCACTTT. Translating gives CASSADRASYNSPLHF.

The chain employs TRBV7-8 and TRBJ2-1, with D possibly TRBD2 on 5 matching bases. V was trimmed by 2 bases and J by 7 bases, leaving 24 bases between them. There are 18 residues in the CDR3. CDR1 is SGHVS, CDR2 FQNEAQ, per germline. DNA for the CDR3: TGTGCCAGCAGCTTAACCGGAGGTCCCGACACGCGCTATAATGAGCAGTTCTTC. Translation: CASSLTGGPDTRYNEQFF.

This clonotype was detected only once. J is TRBJ2-7 and V is TRBV5-1, with D unresolved. V was pared by 3 bases and J by 9 bases, with 16 bases between. The V gene's germline CDR1 is SGHRS and CDR2 YFSETQ. This CDR3 contains 13 residues. The CDR3 region is CASSYYSINTQYF. DNA for the CDR3: TGCGCCAGCAGCTATTACAGCATCAACACGCAGTACTTC.

On this clonotype itself: The conserved phenylalanine or tryptophan is not found at the CDR3 terminus, so this likely reflects a read error. The DNA is left out, because the CDR3 cannot be placed on it with certainty; the CDR3 is given as TCRdb lists it. V usage is TRBV9 and J usage is TRBJ1-1. Germline V gene sequence: CDR1 SGDLS, CDR2 YYNGEE. The CDR3 sequence runs 11 residues, both termini included. CDR3 in amino acids: CASSVGTDGFV.

The CDR3 nucleotides are TGTGCCAGTAGTTTTGTGAGCGGAGCGTACAATGAGCAGTTCTTC. This translates into CASSFVSGAYNEQFF. This chain joins TRBV19 and TRBJ2-1; TRBD2 might be the D (5 bases). Germline loops: CDR1 LNHDA, CDR2 SQIVND (reference sequence). CDR3 length equals 15 residues. Trimming stripped 5 bases from V and 4 bases from J, with 15 bases between. The full variable domain, in which reference TRBV19 and TRBJ2-1 provide the parts outside the CDR3, is DGGITQSPKYLFRKEGQNVTLSCEQNLNHDAMYWYRQDPGQGLRLIYYSQIVNDFQKGDIAEGYSVSREKKESFPLTVTSAQKNPTAFYLCASSFVSGAYNEQFFGPGTRLTVL.

The rearrangement uses TRBV29-1 and TRBJ2-5; perhaps D is TRBD1 or TRBD2 (5 bases each). The V and J ends lost 2 bases and 7 bases respectively, with 20 bases between them. Germline V gene lookup returns CDR1 SQVTM and CDR2 ANQGSEA. The CDR3 consists of 15 residues. This CDR3 is CSVEPPRGRPGTQYF. As DNA, the CDR3 is TGCAGCGTTGAACCACCCCGGGGACGGCCGGGGACCCAGTACTTC.

With regard to this clonotype: A read error is likely, as this CDR3 ends without the conserved phenylalanine or tryptophan. It is unclear where the CDR3 begins or ends on the DNA, so no DNA is shown, and the CDR3 is as TCRdb lists it. The chain links TRBV2 to TRBJ1-2. The CDR3 numbers 14 amino acids, ends counted. Germline V lookup: CDR1 SNHLY, CDR2 FYNNEI. The CDR3 is CASSEGTVNYDYIC.

The V gene is TRBV5-6, the J gene TRBJ1-1; D is uncertain. V dropped 0 bases and J dropped 8 bases, with 17 bases sitting between them. The length of the CDR3 is 15 residues. Germline CDR1 is SGHDT and CDR2 is YYEEEE. The CDR3 DNA sequence: TGTGCCAGCAGCTTGGGGGAGGCAGTGTGGCCGGAAGCTTTCTTT. Translating gives CASSLGEAVWPEAFF.